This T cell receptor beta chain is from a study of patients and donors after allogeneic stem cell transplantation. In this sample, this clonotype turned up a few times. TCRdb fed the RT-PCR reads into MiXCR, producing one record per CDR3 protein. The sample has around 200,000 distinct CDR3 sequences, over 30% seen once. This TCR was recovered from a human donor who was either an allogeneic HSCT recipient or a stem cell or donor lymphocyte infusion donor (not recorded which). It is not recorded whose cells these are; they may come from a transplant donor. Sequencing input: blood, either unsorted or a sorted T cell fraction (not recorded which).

The DNA for the CDR3 is TGTGCCAGCAGCCCCTCCTACCGGGTTTCCTACAATGAGCAGTTCTTC. As protein: CASSPSYRVSYNEQFF. The chain couples TRBV12-3 or TRBV12-4 to TRBJ2-1; D gene uncertain. This CDR3 region has 16 residues. Trimming cost V 6 bases and J 1 base, with 16 bases left between them.